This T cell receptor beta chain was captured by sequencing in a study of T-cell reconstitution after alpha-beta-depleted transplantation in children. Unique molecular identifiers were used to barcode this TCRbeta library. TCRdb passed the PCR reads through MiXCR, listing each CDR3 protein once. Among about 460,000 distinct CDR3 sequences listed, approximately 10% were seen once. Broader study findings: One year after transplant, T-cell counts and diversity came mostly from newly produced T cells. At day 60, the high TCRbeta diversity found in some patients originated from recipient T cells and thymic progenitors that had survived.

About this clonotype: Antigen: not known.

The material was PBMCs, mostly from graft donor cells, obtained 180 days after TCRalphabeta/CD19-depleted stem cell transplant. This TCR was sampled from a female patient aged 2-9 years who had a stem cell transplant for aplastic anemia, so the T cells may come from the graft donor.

This chain's CDR3 is CASSWGRNGDTYNEQFF. CDR3 in DNA: TGCGCCAGCAGCTGGGGCCGGAACGGAGACACCTACAATGAGCAGTTCTTC. This chain connects TRBV5-1 to TRBJ2-1; TRBD1 might be the D (5 bases). Germline CDR1 SGHRS, CDR2 YFSETQ. Trimming pared 3 bases from V and 2 bases from J, leaving 18 bases between. The CDR3 spans 17 residues.